The entry below gives a single T cell receptor beta chain sequence along with its context. The method was immunoSEQ multiplex PCR; TCRdb's version includes in-frame clones alone and lacks a portion of them. The sample contains around 87,000 clones, under 95% of which appear only once. The data belong to a study of T cell responses to AZD1222 COVID-19 vaccine. This CDR3 has 15 residues. Germline lookup yields CDR1 SGHRS and CDR2 YFSETQ. V was cut by 0 bases and J by 0 bases, with 8 bases left in between. The receptor's source is an adult in good health. Source: peripheral blood, taken on day 0 of AZD1222 vaccination. The genes are TRBV5-1 and TRBJ2-3; D is possibly TRBD1 (6 bases). Here the CDR3 reads CASSLAGQSTDTQYF. The DNA for the CDR3 is TGCGCCAGCAGCTTGGCCGGACAGAGCACAGATACGCAGTATTTT.